The next 17 T cell receptor beta chains were all read from a single sample in a study of CD8+ T cells in alopecia areata. RNA extraction was followed by reverse transcription into cDNA, which acted as the sequencing template. Using immunoSEQ multiplex PCR, the repertoire was profiled, and TCRdb retains in-frame clones only, with some absent. The sample has roughly 60,000 clones, about 45% seen once. Treatment denoted: oral pan-JAK inhibitor, 5-10 mg twice daily. The source material was CD8+ T cells sorted from blood, sampled at approximately week 37, from a patient treated with tofacitinib. The receptors derive from a human donor with alopecia areata.

The V call is TRBV5-1, the J call TRBJ2-7; no firm D call. The germline V gene encodes CDR1 SGHRS and CDR2 YFSETQ. The V and J ends lost 4 bases and 2 bases respectively, with 10 bases between them. This CDR3 has 13 residues. The CDR3 protein is CASSAGPTYEQYF. The CDR3 DNA sequence: TGCGCCAGCAGCGCCGGACCAACCTACGAGCAGTACTTC.

V is TRBV29-1 and J is TRBJ2-3, with 7 positions matching TRBD1. CDR3 length equals 15 residues. Germline V gene sequence: CDR1 SQVTM, CDR2 ANQGSEA. Trimming removed 5 bases from V and 4 bases from J; junction bases left unmatched: 12. The CDR3 DNA follows: TGCAGCGTTAATCCGGGACAGTGGGGCCCAGATACGCAGTATTTT. Translation: CSVNPGQWGPDTQYF.

V gene TRBV27 combines with J gene TRBJ1-2; TRBD1 aligns across 10 bases. Germline trimming cut 7 bases from V and 4 bases from J; bases unmatched to any gene: 12. This CDR3 is 16 amino acids long. Germline V CDR1 and CDR2: MNHEY, SMNVEV (reference sequence). The CDR3 DNA reads as TGTGCCAGCACCCCATCCCTGGGACAGGGGACCTATGGCTACACCTTC. Amino acid sequence: CASTPSLGQGTYGYTF.

The V call is TRBV7-9, the J call TRBJ2-1; 7 bases align to TRBD2. V was pared by 5 bases and J by 10 bases, with 11 bases of the junction left unmatched. There are 14 residues in the CDR3. Germline V lookup: CDR1 SEHNR, CDR2 FQNEAQ (reference sequence). CDR3 bases: TGTGCCAGCAGCGAACAAGGACTAGTCAAGGAGCAGTTCTTC. Encoded protein: CASSEQGLVKEQFF.

The V call is TRBV29-1, the J call TRBJ2-3, with D uncertain. This CDR3 has 11 residues. Trimming took off 5 bases at V and 11 bases at J, with 14 bases between the two ends. Germline-derived CDR1 and CDR2 are SQVTM and ANQGSEA. The CDR3 sequence: CSVWDGSGQYF. The CDR3 DNA is TGCAGCGTTTGGGATGGAAGTGGGCAGTATTTT.

The chain uses TRBV7-9 and TRBJ2-7, with TRBD1 matching 8 bases. In germline, CDR1 is SEHNR, CDR2 FQNEAQ (reference sequence). Unmatched junction bases numbered 9, after V lost 4 bases and J lost 7 bases. This CDR3 is built from 14 residues. The chain's CDR3 is CASSSGQGPWEQYF. CDR3 in DNA: TGTGCCAGCAGCTCCGGACAGGGCCCGTGGGAGCAGTACTTC.

This sequence joins TRBV9 and TRBJ1-2; D not resolved. The V end lost 3 bases, the J end lost 0 bases, and 15 bases lay between the germline ends. CDR3 length: 16 amino acids. The germline V gene has CDR1 SGDLS and CDR2 YYNGEE. The CDR3 loop reads CASSDQARASNYGYTF. CDR3 nucleotide sequence: TGTGCCAGCAGCGACCAGGCGAGGGCGTCTAACTATGGCTACACCTTC.

The chain uses TRBV29-1 and TRBJ1-1; D unresolved. Trimming took off 1 base at V and 5 bases at J, with 11 bases between the two ends. The CDR3 loop spans 13 amino acids. Germline V gene sequence: CDR1 SQVTM, CDR2 ANQGSEA. The CDR3 region is CSVEGGLRTEAFF. CDR3 sequence (DNA): TGCAGCGTTGAAGGAGGGCTGAGGACTGAAGCTTTCTTT.

The rearrangement links TRBV29-1 to TRBJ2-5; D is unresolved. The CDR3 consists of 10 residues. The germline V gene encodes CDR1 SQVTM and CDR2 ANQGSEA. Trimming removed 6 bases from V and 4 bases from J, with 6 bases in between. In DNA form, the CDR3 reads TGCAGCGTAAGTTTAGAGACCCAGTACTTC. Translating gives CSVSLETQYF.

The chain combines TRBV9 with TRBJ1-4; D gene uncertain. Germline lookup yields CDR1 SGDLS and CDR2 YYNGEE. This CDR3 region has 14 residues. V dropped 4 bases and J dropped 7 bases, with 14 bases sitting between them. The CDR3 reads CASSLTSSREKLFF. CDR3 nucleotides: TGTGCCAGCAGCTTAACCAGTAGCCGTGAAAAACTGTTTTTT.

The V and J genes are TRBV9 and TRBJ2-3; TRBD1 or TRBD2 may be the D gene (6 bases each). The V end lost 8 bases, the J end lost 2 bases, and 9 bases lay between the germline ends. The CDR3 has 12 amino acids. Per germline, CDR1 SGDLS and CDR2 YYNGEE. CDR3 sequence (DNA): TGTGCCAGTCGGGGGCTCACAGATACGCAGTATTTT. Protein product: CASRGLTDTQYF.

Points on this clone: Other DNA sequences in this sample translate to the same CDR3. The chain recombines TRBV27 with TRBJ2-1, with no clear D. Trimming left V 4 bases short and J 6 bases short, with 4 bases between. The germline V gene encodes CDR1 MNHEY and CDR2 SMNVEV (reference sequence). This CDR3 is built from 11 residues. CDR3 protein: CASSYGNEQFF. CDR3 coding DNA: TGTGCCAGCAGTTATGGCAATGAGCAGTTCTTC.

The gene calls are TRBV30 and TRBJ1-5; D not resolved. This CDR3 has 13 residues. Trimming shortened V by 0 bases and J by 2 bases, and 5 bases separated the two germline ends. The germline CDR1 and CDR2 sequences are GTSNPN and SVGIG (reference sequence). This chain's CDR3 is CAWSVPGNQPQHF. The CDR3 nucleotides are TGTGCCTGGAGTGTACCCGGCAATCAGCCCCAGCATTTT.

This clone is medium-sized (0.01 to 0.1%). The chain links TRBV27 to TRBJ2-1; D is ambiguous. Germline V gene lookup returns CDR1 MNHEY and CDR2 SMNVEV (reference sequence). The CDR3 covers 10 residues. V was cut by 8 bases and J by 9 bases, with 8 bases left in between. The CDR3 DNA follows: TGTGCCAGCGGGCCCTTTGAGCAGTTCTTC. Its protein product is CASGPFEQFF.

This chain links TRBV14 with TRBJ2-1; possibly TRBD2 for D (6 bases). The V gene lost 4 bases and the J gene lost 7 bases, with 14 bases spanning the gap. CDR1 is SGHDN and CDR2 is FVKESK in the germline V gene. The CDR3 is 14 residues long. The CDR3, as DNA: TGTGCCAGCAGCCTACCGGGACTTCTAAATGAGCAGTTCTTC. This gives the protein CASSLPGLLNEQFF.

V and J are TRBV7-8 and TRBJ2-1; 10 bases match TRBD2. CDR1 SGHVS and CDR2 FQNEAQ come from the germline V gene. J was trimmed by 4 bases and V by 5 bases; bases with no gene match: 8. The CDR3 sequence is 16 residues long. CDR3 in amino acids: CASSPKTSGLYNEQFF. CDR3 in DNA: TGTGCCAGCAGCCCCAAGACTAGCGGGCTGTACAATGAGCAGTTCTTC.

This chain links TRBV9 with TRBJ1-5; a possible D gene is TRBD1 (6 bases). Germline loops: CDR1 SGDLS, CDR2 YYNGEE. CDR3 size: 14 residues. The V and J ends lost 4 bases and 6 bases respectively, with 14 bases between them. In nucleotides, the CDR3 is TGTGCCAGCAGCCCCGGGACAACTAGTCAGCCCCAGCATTTT. Protein sequence: CASSPGTTSQPQHF.